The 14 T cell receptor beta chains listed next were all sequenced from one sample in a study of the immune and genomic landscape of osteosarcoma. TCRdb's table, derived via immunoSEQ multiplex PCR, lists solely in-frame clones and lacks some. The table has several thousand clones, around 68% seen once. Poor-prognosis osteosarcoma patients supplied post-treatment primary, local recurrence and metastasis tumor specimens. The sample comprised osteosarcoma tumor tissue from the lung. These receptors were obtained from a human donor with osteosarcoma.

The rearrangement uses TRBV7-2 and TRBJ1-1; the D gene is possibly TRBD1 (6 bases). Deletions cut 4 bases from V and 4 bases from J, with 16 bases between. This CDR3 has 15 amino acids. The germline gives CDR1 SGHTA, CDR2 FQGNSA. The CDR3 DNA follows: TGTGCCAGCAGCTCTCTCTCACAGGGAGGCACTGAAGCTTTCTTT. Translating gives CASSSLSQGGTEAFF.

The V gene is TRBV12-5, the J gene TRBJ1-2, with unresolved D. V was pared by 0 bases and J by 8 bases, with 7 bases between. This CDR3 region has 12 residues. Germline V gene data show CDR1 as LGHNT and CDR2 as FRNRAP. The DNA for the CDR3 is TGTGCTAGTGGTTTGGTGGGTTACGGCTACACCTTC. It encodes CASGLVGYGYTF.

CDR3 loop: CASSFPMRGFPNTGELFF. The DNA for the CDR3 is TGTGCCAGCAGTTTCCCCATGAGAGGGTTCCCGAACACCGGGGAGCTGTTTTTT. V and J are TRBV28 and TRBJ2-2; TRBD2 might be the D (5 bases). Germline CDR1 reads MDHEN; CDR2 reads SYDVKM. CDR3 length: 18 residues. Trimming cost V 3 bases and J 0 bases, with 17 bases left between them. Variable domain in full (rest from reference TRBV28 and TRBJ2-2): DVKVTQSSRYLVKRTGEKVFLECVQDMDHENMFWYRQDPGLGLRLIYFSYDVKMKEKGDIPEGYSVSREKKERFSLILESASTNQTSMYLCASSFPMRGFPNTGELFFGEGSRLTVL.

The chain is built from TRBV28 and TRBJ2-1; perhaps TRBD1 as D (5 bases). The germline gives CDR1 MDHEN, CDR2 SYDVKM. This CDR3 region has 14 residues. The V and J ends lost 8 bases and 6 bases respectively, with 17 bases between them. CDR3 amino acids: CASDEPGPGNEQFF. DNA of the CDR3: TGTGCCAGCGACGAGCCAGGGCCGGGCAATGAGCAGTTCTTC.

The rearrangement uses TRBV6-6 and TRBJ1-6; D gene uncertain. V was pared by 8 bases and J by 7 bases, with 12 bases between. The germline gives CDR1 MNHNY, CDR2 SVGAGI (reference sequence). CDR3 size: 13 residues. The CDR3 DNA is TGTGCCAGCTGGACGGGGAAAAATTCACCCCTCCACTTT. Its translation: CASWTGKNSPLHF.

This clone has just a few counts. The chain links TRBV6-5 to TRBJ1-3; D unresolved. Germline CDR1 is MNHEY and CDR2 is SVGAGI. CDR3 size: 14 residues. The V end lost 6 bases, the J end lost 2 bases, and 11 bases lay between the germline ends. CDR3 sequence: CASRRQEAGNTIYF. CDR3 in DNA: TGTGCCAGCAGACGACAAGAGGCTGGAAACACCATATATTTT.

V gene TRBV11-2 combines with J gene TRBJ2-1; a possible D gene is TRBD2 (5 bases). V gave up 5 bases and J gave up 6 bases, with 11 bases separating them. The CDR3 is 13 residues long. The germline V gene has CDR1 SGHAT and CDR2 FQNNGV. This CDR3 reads CASSVGIANEQFF. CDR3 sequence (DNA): TGTGCCAGCAGCGTCGGGATCGCCAATGAGCAGTTCTTC. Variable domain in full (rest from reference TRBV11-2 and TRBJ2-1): EAGVAQSPRYKIIEKRQSVAFWCNPISGHATLYWYQQILGQGPKLLIQFQNNGVVDDSQLPKDRFSAERLKGVDSTLKIQPAKLEDSAVYLCASSVGIANEQFFGPGTRLTVL.

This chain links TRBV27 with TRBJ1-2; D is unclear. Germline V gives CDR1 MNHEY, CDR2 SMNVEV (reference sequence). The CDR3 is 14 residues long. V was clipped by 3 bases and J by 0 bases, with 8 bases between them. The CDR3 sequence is CASSFVPPNYGYTF. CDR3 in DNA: TGTGCCAGCAGTTTTGTACCTCCTAACTATGGCTACACCTTC.

For the CDR3, the DNA is TGTGCCAGCAGCTCACAGGGAAATGAAAAACTGTTTTTT. This codes for CASSSQGNEKLFF. The rearrangement links TRBV5-6 to TRBJ1-4; a weak D match, TRBD1 (6 bases). CDR3 length: 13 residues. Germline V gene lookup returns CDR1 SGHDT and CDR2 YYEEEE. The germline V and J ends were trimmed by 3 bases and 5 bases, with 8 bases remaining between them.

CDR3 protein: CASTSSSGSSYNEQFF. In DNA form, the CDR3 reads TGTGCCAGCACCTCTAGTAGCGGCAGCTCCTACAATGAGCAGTTCTTC. This sequence joins TRBV28 and TRBJ2-1; D may be TRBD2 (6 bases). CDR3 size: 16 residues. With 7 bases removed from V and 0 bases from J, the gap between germline ends came to 16 bases. CDR1 is MDHEN and CDR2 is SYDVKM in the germline V gene.

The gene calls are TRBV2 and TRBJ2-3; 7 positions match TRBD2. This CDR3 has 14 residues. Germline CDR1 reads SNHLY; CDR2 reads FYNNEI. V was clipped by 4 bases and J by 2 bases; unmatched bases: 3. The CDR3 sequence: CASSASGNTDTQYF. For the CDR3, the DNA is TGTGCCAGCAGTGCCAGCGGGAACACAGATACGCAGTATTTT.

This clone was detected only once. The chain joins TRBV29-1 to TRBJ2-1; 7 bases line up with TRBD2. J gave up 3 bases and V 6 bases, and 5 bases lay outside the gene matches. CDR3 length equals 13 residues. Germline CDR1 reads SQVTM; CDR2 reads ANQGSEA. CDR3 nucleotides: TGCAGCGTCAGGACTAGTTTCTACAATGAGCAGTTCTTC. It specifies CSVRTSFYNEQFF.

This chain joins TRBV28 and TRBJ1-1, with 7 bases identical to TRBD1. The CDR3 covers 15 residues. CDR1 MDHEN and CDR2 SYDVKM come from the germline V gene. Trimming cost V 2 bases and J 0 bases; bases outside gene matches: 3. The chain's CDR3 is CASSLRQGLNTEAFF. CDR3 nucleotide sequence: TGTGCCAGCAGTTTACGACAGGGCCTGAACACTGAAGCTTTCTTT.

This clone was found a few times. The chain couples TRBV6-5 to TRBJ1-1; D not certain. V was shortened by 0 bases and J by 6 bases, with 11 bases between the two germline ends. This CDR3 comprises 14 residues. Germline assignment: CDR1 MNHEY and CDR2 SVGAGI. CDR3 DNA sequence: TGTGCCAGCAGTTACTCGTTTGAGGTTGCTGAAGCTTTCTTT. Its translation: CASSYSFEVAEAFF.